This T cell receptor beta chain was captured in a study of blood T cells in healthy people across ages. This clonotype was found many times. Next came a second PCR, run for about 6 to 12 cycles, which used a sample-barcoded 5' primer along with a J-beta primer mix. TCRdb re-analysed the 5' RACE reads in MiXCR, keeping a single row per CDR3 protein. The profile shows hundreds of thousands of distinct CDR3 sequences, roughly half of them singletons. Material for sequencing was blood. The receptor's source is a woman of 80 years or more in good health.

The CDR3 sequence is CASSLAGNGANVLTF. For the CDR3, the DNA is TGCGCCAGCAGCTTGGCAGGCAACGGGGCCAACGTCCTGACTTTC. The chain is built from TRBV5-1 and TRBJ2-6; no reliable D call. This CDR3 is built from 15 residues. CDR1 and CDR2 (germline): SGHRS, YFSETQ. V shed 0 bases and J shed 4 bases, with 8 bases lying between them.